This T cell receptor beta chain was identified in a study of shared clonotypes between healthy human individuals. Some clones are missing from TCRdb's copy, which holds only in-frame ones; the method was immunoSEQ multiplex PCR. The sample holds about 1.4 million clones, 96% seen once. General observations from the study: The rarefaction results pointed to incomplete sorted-subset sequencing despite large depth. Clonotype sharing across a few donors was observed for 4% to 5.5% of naive CD4 clonotypes.

Concerning this clone: Its specificity is not known.

Source material: naive CD4+ T cells sorted from blood. Subset described: CD45RA+ positively selected. This TCR came from a man younger than 40 in good health.

The CDR3 DNA reads as TGTGCCAGCAGTGACCCAACAAAGTCGCTGCAGCTGTTCTTC. Encoded protein: CASSDPTKSLQLFF. The rearrangement uses TRBV6-4 and TRBJ2-1, with D unclear. CDR1 is MRHNA and CDR2 is SNTAGT in the germline V gene. Trimming removed 2 bases from V and 15 bases from J, with 20 bases in between. CDR3 length: 14 residues.